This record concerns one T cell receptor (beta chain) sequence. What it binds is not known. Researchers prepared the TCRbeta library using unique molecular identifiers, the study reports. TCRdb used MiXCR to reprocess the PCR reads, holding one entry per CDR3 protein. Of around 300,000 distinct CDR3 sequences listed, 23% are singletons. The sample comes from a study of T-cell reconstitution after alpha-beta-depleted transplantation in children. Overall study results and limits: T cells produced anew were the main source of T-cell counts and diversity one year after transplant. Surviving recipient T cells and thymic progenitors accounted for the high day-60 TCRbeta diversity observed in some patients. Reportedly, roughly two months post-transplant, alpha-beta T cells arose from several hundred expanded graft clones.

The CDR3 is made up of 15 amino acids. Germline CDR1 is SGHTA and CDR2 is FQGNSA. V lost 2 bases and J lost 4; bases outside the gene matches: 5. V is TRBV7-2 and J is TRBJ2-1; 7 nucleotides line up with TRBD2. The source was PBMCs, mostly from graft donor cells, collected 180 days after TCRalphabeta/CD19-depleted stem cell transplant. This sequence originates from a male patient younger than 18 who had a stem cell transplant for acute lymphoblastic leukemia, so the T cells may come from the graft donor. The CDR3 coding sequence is TGTGCCAGCAGCTTATGGGGGAGGGTTTACAATGAGCAGTTCTTC. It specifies CASSLWGRVYNEQFF.